One sample yielded the 5 T cell receptor beta chains listed below, sequenced in a study of T-cell memory formation after mild COVID-19. TCRdb used MiXCR to reprocess the 5' RACE reads, holding one entry per CDR3 protein. The sample gives under 600,000 distinct CDR3 sequences, less than 25% of which show up once; around 7.7% is in the top ten. Sequencing was carried out using PBMCs or a T cell subset sorted from them (not recorded which). Receptors were obtained from an adult woman who had mild COVID-19 (a few samples of this study predate the infection). Cell type and time point are not known.

CDR3 nucleotide sequence: TGTGCCAGCAGTTACTCGCCAGGGGCGGCCCTCTACAATGAGCAGTTCTTC. Translating gives CASSYSPGAALYNEQFF. The V gene is TRBV6-5, the J gene TRBJ2-1; TRBD1 is a possible D gene (6 bases). The CDR3 is 17 residues long. Between the trimmed V and J ends, which lost 0 bases and 3 bases, there was a span of 15 bases. CDR1 is MNHEY, CDR2 SVGAGI, per germline.

This chain connects TRBV4-1 to TRBJ2-2, with 12 bases that match TRBD2. The ends lost 4 bases at V and 6 bases at J; junction bases unmatched: 3. Germline assignment: CDR1 MGHRA and CDR2 YSYEKL. The CDR3 runs 15 residues. The CDR3 reads CASSRLAGEAGELFF. In DNA form, the CDR3 reads TGCGCCAGCAGCCGACTAGCGGGGGAGGCCGGGGAGCTGTTTTTT.

The rearrangement links TRBV12-3 or TRBV12-4 to TRBJ1-1; the match to TRBD1 covers 9 bases. The CDR3 totals 15 residues. The junction had 4 bases not matched to a gene; V was cut back by 2 bases and J by 3 bases. The CDR3: CASSLTGGKDTEAFF. The DNA of the CDR3 is TGTGCCAGCAGTTTAACAGGGGGCAAGGACACTGAAGCTTTCTTT.

This clonotype turned up a few times. The gene calls are TRBV12-3 or TRBV12-4 and TRBJ1-1, with D perhaps matching TRBD1 (5 bases). There are 14 residues in the CDR3. V lost 2 bases, J lost 4 bases, and 11 bases lay in between. The CDR3 is CASSLKGSGTEAFF. CDR3 in DNA: TGTGCCAGCAGTTTAAAGGGGTCGGGCACTGAAGCTTTCTTT.

The chain has TRBV7-3 and TRBJ2-1, with 7 positions matching TRBD2. The CDR3 totals 17 residues. V lost 2 bases and J lost 2; bases outside the gene matches: 9. Germline values: CDR1 SGHTA, CDR2 FQGTGA. The CDR3 DNA follows: TGTGCCAGCAGCTTATCAGTAGCTGGGGGGGCCTACAATGAGCAGTTCTTC. This encodes CASSLSVAGGAYNEQFF.